These T cell receptor beta chains were read from a single sample in a study of control samples from healthy donors and cancer patients. Assay: immunoSEQ multiplex PCR; the TCRdb copy retains only in-frame clones and omits some. This sample carries just over 9,000 clones, roughly 90% of them seen once, and the ten largest clones take about 20%. The sample consisted of PBMCs. Receptors originate from a man aged 60 to 69 with colorectal cancer. Both conserved end residues are part of each CDR3. D genes are given only for firm matches. Expanded clones get a size class; other rows say once, few or many, or leave the size out.

clone size,J gene,D gene,V gene,CDR3 DNA,CDR3 protein
.,TRBJ1-2,.,TRBV6-5,TGTGCCAGCATAAGACAGTTCTATGGCTACACCTTC,CASIRQFYGYTF
.,TRBJ2-1,.,TRBV2,TGTGCCAGCAGTGAATGGCTCCGTGAGCAGTTCTTC,CASSEWLREQFF
.,TRBJ2-3,TRBD2,TRBV27,TGTGCCAGCAGTTACTCGGGACTAGCGGGGCCTTTGGATACGCAGTATTTT,CASSYSGLAGPLDTQYF
.,TRBJ1-4,TRBD1,TRBV13,TGTGCCAGCAGCGAGTGGTTAGGGGGCGGTGAAAAACTGTTTTTT,CASSEWLGGGEKLFF
.,TRBJ1-5,TRBD1,TRBV6-5,TGTGCCAGCAGGAAGGGACAGAATAGCAATCAGCCCCAGCATTTT,CASRKGQNSNQPQHF
.,TRBJ2-5,TRBD2,TRBV27,TGTGCCAGCAGTTTATCCCAAACTAGCGTGGAGACCCAGTACTTC,CASSLSQTSVETQYF
.,TRBJ2-5,.,TRBV6-2/TRBV6-3,TGTGCCAGCAGTTTGCGGTACCAAGAGACCCAGTACTTC,CASSLRYQETQYF
few,TRBJ1-4,.,TRBV19,TGTGCCAGTAGTGCCACCAACCGTCGTTGGTATGAAAAACTGTTTTTT,CASSATNRRWYEKLFF
.,TRBJ2-7,TRBD2,TRBV2,TGTGCCAGCAGTGAACGGGAGGGCTACGAGCAGTACTTC,CASSEREGYEQYF
once,TRBJ1-3,.,TRBV18,TGTGCCAGCTCACCGACTGACAGCGCCTCTGGAAACACCATATATTTT,CASSPTDSASGNTIYF
.,TRBJ2-2,.,TRBV24-1,TGTGCCACCAGCCTTCGGACCGGGGAGCTGTTTTTT,CATSLRTGELFF
.,TRBJ1-6,.,TRBV28,TGTGCCAGCAGTCCCGGCAGCTCCTATAATTCACCCCTCCACTTT,CASSPGSSYNSPLHF
.,TRBJ1-2,.,TRBV5-4,TGTGCCAGCAGCTTACGGCCCGACTATGGCTACACCTTC,CASSLRPDYGYTF
few,TRBJ1-2,.,TRBV28,TGTGCCAGCAGTCTCCACAGAGGGGGAGGTTTTGGCTACACCTTC,CASSLHRGGGFGYTF
.,TRBJ1-1,.,TRBV28,TGTGCCAGCAGTTCCCTCGTTGGGTTCCTCGGGACTGAAGCTTTCTTT,CASSSLVGFLGTEAFF
.,TRBJ2-7,.,TRBV11-2,TGTGCCAGCAGCTTAGGGACAGCCTACGAGCAGTACTTC,CASSLGTAYEQYF
.,TRBJ2-1,.,TRBV7-8,TGTGCCAGCAGCTTCCGCTCGGGGAGTCACAATGAGCAGTTCTTC,CASSFRSGSHNEQFF
.,TRBJ2-2,.,TRBV7-2,TGTGCCAGCAGCTTAGGGGCAGCCACCGGGGAGCTGTTTTTT,CASSLGAATGELFF
.,TRBJ1-1,.,TRBV11-2,TGTGCCAGCAGCTTAGATGGGGGCCGGACTGAAGCTTTCTTT,CASSLDGGRTEAFF
once,TRBJ1-6,TRBD1,TRBV28,TGTGCCAGCAGTTTACAGGGGGCGGTTTCACCCCTCCACTTT,CASSLQGAVSPLHF
.,TRBJ1-4,TRBD1,TRBV5-4,TGTGCCAGCAGCTTGGGGACAGGGGATGGAGAAAAACTGTTTTTT,CASSLGTGDGEKLFF
.,TRBJ1-4,.,TRBV21-1,TGTGCCAGCAGCAAATGGGTCAGTCAGTCGTGGGGATTACCTAATGAAAAACTGTTTTTT,CASSKWVSQSWGLPNEKLFF
.,TRBJ1-4,.,TRBV18,TGTGCCAGCTCACCGGATGGGGAAAATGAAAAACTGTTTTTT,CASSPDGENEKLFF
.,TRBJ2-1,.,TRBV5-4,TGTGCCAGCAGCCAGGGGGGCGCGTCCTCCTACAATGAGCAGTTCTTC,CASSQGGASSYNEQFF
.,TRBJ2-7,.,TRBV11-2,TGTGCCAGCAGCTTAACGGAGGAGGTCTACGAGCAGTACTTC,CASSLTEEVYEQYF
.,TRBJ2-7,TRBD2,TRBV27,TGTGCCAGCAGTTCCCCCAGGGGTAGCGGGGGATTCTACGAGCAGTACTTC,CASSSPRGSGGFYEQYF
.,TRBJ2-1,.,TRBV5-5,TGTGCCAGCAGCTGGAGGGACTTGAGCTCCTACAATGAGCAGTTCTTC,CASSWRDLSSYNEQFF
.,TRBJ1-5,.,TRBV5-6,TGTGCCAGCAGCTTGTGGGCCGGAGAGCCCCAGCATTTT,CASSLWAGEPQHF
.,TRBJ1-1,TRBD1,TRBV30,TGTGCCTGGAACCGGGACAGCAACACTGAAGCTTTCTTT,CAWNRDSNTEAFF
.,TRBJ2-1,.,TRBV2,TGTGCCAGCAGCCCTCGGAGGCCCTATACTTCCCAAGAGCAGTTCTTC,CASSPRRPYTSQEQFF